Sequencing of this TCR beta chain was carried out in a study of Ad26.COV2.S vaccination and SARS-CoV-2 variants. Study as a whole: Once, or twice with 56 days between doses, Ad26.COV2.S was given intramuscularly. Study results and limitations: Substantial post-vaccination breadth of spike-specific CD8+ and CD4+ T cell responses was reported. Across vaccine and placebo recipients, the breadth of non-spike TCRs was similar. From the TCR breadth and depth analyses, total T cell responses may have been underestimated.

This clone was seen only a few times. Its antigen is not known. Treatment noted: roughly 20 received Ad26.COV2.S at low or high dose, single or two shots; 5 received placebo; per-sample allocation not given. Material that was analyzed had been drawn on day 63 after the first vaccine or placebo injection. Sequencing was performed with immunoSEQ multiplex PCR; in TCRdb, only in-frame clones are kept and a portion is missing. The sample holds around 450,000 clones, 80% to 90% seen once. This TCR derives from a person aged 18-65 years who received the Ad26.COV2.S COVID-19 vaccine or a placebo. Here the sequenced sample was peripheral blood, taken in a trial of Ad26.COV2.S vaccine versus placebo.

Written as DNA, the CDR3 is TGTGCCAGCGGATGGATAGATACCTACGAGCAGTACTTC. This sequence encodes CASGWIDTYEQYF. This chain uses TRBV5-4 with TRBJ2-7; D is uncertain. In germline, CDR1 is SGHNT, CDR2 YYREEE (reference sequence). The CDR3 loop spans 13 amino acids. V shed 7 bases and J shed 2 bases, with 13 bases lying between them.